The 20 T cell receptor beta chains below all came from one sample that was sequenced in a study of T cell responses to AZD1222 COVID-19 vaccine. Sequencing was performed with immunoSEQ multiplex PCR; in TCRdb, only in-frame clones are kept and a portion is missing. The sample carries approximately 190,000 clones, over 80% recorded once. The sample here was peripheral blood, taken on day 0 of AZD1222 vaccination. The receptors were gathered from an adult in good health.

V usage is TRBV3-1 (or the pseudogene TRBV3-2) and J usage is TRBJ2-7; D is perhaps TRBD2 (5 bases). This CDR3 is 13 amino acids long. Trimming pared 10 bases from V and 3 bases from J, leaving 16 bases between. Germline V lookup: CDR1 LGHDT, CDR2 YNNKEL (reference sequence). CDR3 sequence: CATGREPIYEQYF. In nucleotides, the CDR3 is TGTGCCACCGGCCGGGAACCTATCTACGAGCAGTACTTC.

The rearrangement uses TRBV5-6 and TRBJ2-7; 7 bases are shared with TRBD2. V was pared by 0 bases and J by 2 bases, with 5 bases of the junction left unmatched. The CDR3 sequence is 15 residues long. Germline CDR1 and CDR2: SGHDT and YYEEEE. CDR3 nucleotide sequence: TGTGCCAGCAGCTTGGGATTCGGGGGGACCTACGAGCAGTACTTC. Protein product: CASSLGFGGTYEQYF.

V and J are TRBV7-2 and TRBJ1-5; D unclear. Germline loops: CDR1 SGHTA, CDR2 FQGNSA. Trimming removed 9 bases from V and 5 bases from J, with 14 bases in between. The CDR3 spans 13 residues. The CDR3 loop reads CASSSSWDQPQHF. CDR3 sequence (DNA): TGTGCCAGTAGTAGCAGCTGGGATCAGCCCCAGCATTTT.

V and J are TRBV6-5 and TRBJ1-1, with D unclear. Germline CDR1 is MNHEY and CDR2 is SVGAGI. The CDR3 contains 11 residues. V gave up 7 bases and J gave up 10 bases, with 13 bases separating them. The CDR3 loop is CASIRIGIAFF. For the CDR3, the DNA is TGTGCCAGCATCCGAATAGGTATAGCTTTCTTT.

The V call is TRBV7-2, the J call TRBJ2-1; D ambiguous. There are 13 residues in the CDR3. V lost 1 base and J 5 bases, leaving 6 bases between the germline ends. Per germline, CDR1 SGHTA and CDR2 FQGNSA. The CDR3 here is CASSLGRNNEQFF. CDR3 nucleotide sequence: TGTGCCAGCAGCTTAGGCAGAAACAATGAGCAGTTCTTC.

The rearrangement joins TRBV7-6 to TRBJ1-1; no clear D gene. Per germline, CDR1 SGHVS and CDR2 FNYEAQ. The CDR3 consists of 14 residues. The V end lost 7 bases, the J end lost 0 bases, and 12 bases lay between the germline ends. The CDR3 DNA reads as TGTGCCAGCACTGAGGACGGATTGAACACTGAAGCTTTCTTT. Amino acid sequence: CASTEDGLNTEAFF.

This clone occurred a few times. The CDR3 nucleotides are TGTGCCAGCAGCCCAACGGACTCTGGAAACACCATATATTTT. It specifies CASSPTDSGNTIYF. The chain uses TRBV3-1 (or the pseudogene TRBV3-2) and TRBJ1-3; D is unresolved. This CDR3 contains 14 residues. Trimming pared 4 bases from V and 0 bases from J, leaving 7 bases between. CDR1 LGHDT and CDR2 YNNKEL come from the germline V gene (reference sequence).

The rearrangement joins TRBV20-1 to TRBJ1-1; D unresolved. V was pared by 3 bases and J by 5 bases, with 13 bases between. CDR3 size: 13 residues. Germline CDR1 is DFQATT and CDR2 is SNEGSKA (reference sequence). DNA of the CDR3: TGCAGTGCTAGTGAAGGGAGTAGGACTGAAGCTTTCTTT. Its protein is CSASEGSRTEAFF.

This clone was counted once. The CDR3 nucleotides read TGTGCCAGCAAATATAGTGGGGCAGATACGCAGTATTTT. Amino acids: CASKYSGADTQYF. The rearrangement uses TRBV2 and TRBJ2-3, with unresolved D. Between the trimmed V and J ends, which lost 7 bases and 4 bases, there was a span of 12 bases. The CDR3 contains 13 residues. The V gene's germline CDR1 is SNHLY and CDR2 FYNNEI.

The V gene is TRBV6-5, the J gene TRBJ1-4; 10 nucleotides match TRBD1. Germline trimming cut 4 bases from V and 6 bases from J; bases unmatched to any gene: 2. Per germline, CDR1 MNHEY and CDR2 SVGAGI. This CDR3 comprises 14 residues. The chain's CDR3 is CASSSGQGYEKLFF. The CDR3 DNA follows: TGTGCCAGCAGTTCGGGACAGGGGTATGAAAAACTGTTTTTT.

The CDR3 sequence: CASSQSLTTSYEQYF. The CDR3 coding sequence is TGTGCCAGCAGCCAGAGTCTTACTACTTCCTACGAGCAGTACTTC. The rearrangement links TRBV3-1 (or the pseudogene TRBV3-2) to TRBJ2-7; D is unresolved. Germline values: CDR1 LGHDT, CDR2 YNNKEL (reference sequence). The CDR3 spans 15 residues. The V and J ends lost 3 bases and 1 base respectively, with 13 bases between them.

V and J are TRBV5-1 and TRBJ1-5; D is ambiguous. CDR3 size: 14 residues. Germline V gives CDR1 SGHRS, CDR2 YFSETQ. V gave up 1 base and J gave up 3 bases, with 8 bases separating them. CDR3 amino acids: CASSLLGHNQPQHF. The CDR3 coding sequence is TGCGCCAGCAGCTTGCTCGGTCACAATCAGCCCCAGCATTTT.

The V and J genes are TRBV7-2 and TRBJ1-1; D may be TRBD1 (5 bases). Germline V gene data show CDR1 as SGHTA and CDR2 as FQGNSA. This CDR3 region has 12 residues. Trimming pared 4 bases from V and 7 bases from J, leaving 10 bases between. In nucleotides, the CDR3 is TGTGCCAGCAGCTCAGGGTGGAGTGAAGCTTTCTTT. Amino acids: CASSSGWSEAFF.

J is TRBJ1-3 and V is TRBV3-1 (or the pseudogene TRBV3-2); possibly TRBD1 for D (5 bases). Trimming stripped 4 bases from V and 2 bases from J, with 9 bases between. The CDR3 has 14 residues. The germline gives CDR1 LGHDT, CDR2 YNNKEL (reference sequence). The CDR3 here is CASSRQGTGNTIYF. The CDR3 DNA follows: TGTGCCAGCAGCCGCCAGGGAACTGGAAACACCATATATTTT.

This clone was counted between two and nine times. The chain combines TRBV2 with TRBJ2-7, with 9 bases aligning to TRBD1. Germline V gives CDR1 SNHLY, CDR2 FYNNEI. V lost 6 bases to trimming and J lost 3 bases; unmatched junction nucleotides: 9. The CDR3 totals 15 residues. In DNA, the CDR3 is TGTGCCAGCAGCACCACCGGGACAGGGAACTACGAGCAGTACTTC. Translating it yields CASSTTGTGNYEQYF.

V and J are TRBV2 and TRBJ1-2; perhaps TRBD1 as D (5 bases). CDR1 and CDR2 from the germline V gene are SNHLY and FYNNEI. Trimming shortened V by 6 bases and J by 0 bases, and 11 bases separated the two germline ends. The CDR3 has 14 residues. The CDR3 DNA reads as TGTGCCAGCAGCAAGACAGATTCTAACTATGGCTACACCTTC. This codes for CASSKTDSNYGYTF.

The genes are TRBV3-1 (or the pseudogene TRBV3-2) and TRBJ1-4; D is ambiguous. The CDR3 length is 13 residues. Trimming took off 4 bases at V and 8 bases at J, with 11 bases between the two ends. Per germline, CDR1 LGHDT and CDR2 YNNKEL (reference sequence). CDR3 in DNA: TGTGCCAGCAGCCCCCCGCCGGGGGAAAAACTGTTTTTT. Translation: CASSPPPGEKLFF.

The rearrangement joins TRBV19 to TRBJ1-1; no reliable D call. Germline V gene sequence: CDR1 LNHDA, CDR2 SQIVND (reference sequence). This CDR3 region has 13 residues. V was trimmed by 3 bases and J by 6 bases, leaving 11 bases between them. The CDR3 sequence is CASSIRGEAEAFF. CDR3 bases: TGTGCCAGTAGTATCAGAGGTGAGGCTGAAGCTTTCTTT.

This clone showed up just once. The chain couples TRBV6-6 to TRBJ1-5; D is uncertain. Germline CDR1 MNHNY, CDR2 SVGAGI (reference sequence). The CDR3 is 15 amino acids. The ends were cut back, 2 bases at V and 3 bases at J, with 11 bases in the middle. For the CDR3, the DNA is TGTGCCAGCAGTTACCTTGCCGGAACCAATCAGCCCCAGCATTTT. The encoded protein is CASSYLAGTNQPQHF.

The rearrangement uses TRBV5-4 and TRBJ1-2; 7 bases line up with TRBD1. This CDR3 is 17 amino acids long. Germline CDR1 is SGHNT and CDR2 is YYREEE (reference sequence). The V gene end was trimmed by 7 bases and the J gene end by 2 bases; junction bases not matched to a gene: 17. The CDR3 protein is CASSRGGLEGGNYGYTF. CDR3 bases: TGTGCCAGCTCGCGCGGAGGGCTCGAAGGGGGCAACTATGGCTACACCTTC.